One and the same sample provided the 17 T cell receptor beta chains below, sequenced in a study of blood T cell repertoires in COVID-19. Measured with immunoSEQ multiplex PCR; TCRdb has only the in-frame clones, and not every one. The sample has roughly 230,000 clones, about 85% seen once. Sequencing input: peripheral blood. These receptors all come from a woman aged 55 to 70 with active or convalescent COVID-19.

The CDR3: CASSVAGGANVLTF. The DNA of the CDR3 is TGTGCCAGCAGCGTCGCGGGAGGGGCCAACGTCCTGACTTTC. This chain joins TRBV3-1 (or the pseudogene TRBV3-2) and TRBJ2-6, with a weak D call TRBD2 (6 bases). Germline loops: CDR1 LGHDT, CDR2 YNNKEL (reference sequence). Trimming removed 5 bases from V and 4 bases from J, with 9 bases in between. The CDR3 spans 14 residues.

This chain connects TRBV19 to TRBJ2-7; 9 bases map to TRBD2. Trimming removed 5 bases from V and 3 bases from J; junction bases left unmatched: 8. Per the germline V gene, CDR1 is LNHDA and CDR2 is SQIVND (reference sequence). The CDR3 loop spans 15 amino acids. The DNA of the CDR3 is TGTGCCAGTAGTTCAACGACTAGCGGCGGCTACGAGCAGTACTTC. Amino acids: CASSSTTSGGYEQYF.

The chain is built from TRBV29-1 and TRBJ1-3; 7 bases line up with TRBD1. Germline CDR1 and CDR2: SQVTM and ANQGSEA. This CDR3 has 13 amino acids. V lost 0 bases to trimming and J lost 4 bases; unmatched junction nucleotides: 0. The DNA of the CDR3 is TGCAGCGTTGAAGAAGGGGGCGGAAACACCATATATTTT. Translating gives CSVEEGGGNTIYF.

The genes are TRBV10-2 and TRBJ2-1; D call uncertain. This CDR3 spans 11 amino acids. V shed 3 bases and J shed 13 bases, with 10 bases lying between them. Looked up from germline, CDR1 is WSHSY and CDR2 is SAAADI. The CDR3 bases are TGCGCCAGCAGTGATGTTCCAGTCCAGTTCTTC. As protein: CASSDVPVQFF.

The J gene is TRBJ2-3, the V gene TRBV9; D is uncertain. The V gene's germline CDR1 is SGDLS and CDR2 YYNGEE. V gave up 0 bases and J gave up 0 bases, with 17 bases separating them. The CDR3 is made up of 18 amino acids. CDR3 DNA sequence: TGTGCCAGCAGCGTAGCGGGTCTGCCGTCCTCTAGCACAGATACGCAGTATTTT. It codes for CASSVAGLPSSSTDTQYF.

The V and J genes are TRBV11-2 and TRBJ2-7; the D is unclear. With 4 bases removed from V and 1 base from J, the gap between germline ends came to 8 bases. The CDR3 spans 13 residues. Germline CDR1 SGHAT, CDR2 FQNNGV. CDR3 sequence: CASSSQQSYEQYF. In nucleotides, the CDR3 is TGTGCCAGCAGCTCGCAACAGTCCTACGAGCAGTACTTC.

The chain employs TRBV5-1 and TRBJ2-3, with TRBD2 matching 9 bases. Germline CDR1 is SGHRS and CDR2 is YFSETQ. V was pared by 0 bases and J by 4 bases, with 6 bases of the junction left unmatched. The CDR3 covers 16 residues. The CDR3 sequence is CASSLGWREGPDTQYF. CDR3 coding DNA: TGCGCCAGCAGCTTGGGATGGCGGGAGGGCCCAGATACGCAGTATTTT.

The CDR3 sequence: CASKREGPYEQYF. In nucleotides, the CDR3 is TGTGCCAGCAAGCGGGAGGGCCCGTACGAGCAGTACTTC. The chain links TRBV28 to TRBJ2-7, with 10 nucleotides matching TRBD2. Losses at the gene ends were 7 bases for V and 4 bases for J; bases not matched to a gene: 4. CDR1 MDHEN and CDR2 SYDVKM come from the germline V gene. The CDR3 length is 13 residues.

The V gene is TRBV4-2, the J gene TRBJ1-5; 8 bases are shared with TRBD1. Germline V gene sequence: CDR1 LGHNA, CDR2 YNFKEQ. The CDR3 contains 14 residues. V was clipped by 4 bases and J by 6 bases; unmatched bases: 5. The CDR3 is CASSPGQGRQPQHF. In nucleotides, the CDR3 is TGTGCCAGCAGCCCCGGACAGGGACGTCAGCCCCAGCATTTT.

The chain recombines TRBV9 with TRBJ1-1; 9 bases line up with TRBD1. Unmatched junction bases numbered 4, after V lost 3 bases and J lost 4 bases. Looked up from germline, CDR1 is SGDLS and CDR2 is YYNGEE. This CDR3 has 14 amino acids. The CDR3 reads CASSAQGAITEAFF. The CDR3 bases are TGTGCCAGCAGCGCACAGGGGGCGATCACTGAAGCTTTCTTT.

The CDR3 loop reads CSVWTGGVDTQYF. The CDR3 nucleotides read TGCAGCGTTTGGACAGGGGGCGTAGATACGCAGTATTTT. The chain recombines TRBV29-1 with TRBJ2-3; TRBD1 matches at 11 bases. CDR3 length: 13 residues. V trimming: 5 bases; J trimming: 5 bases; junction bases outside the gene matches: 3. Germline CDR1 SQVTM, CDR2 ANQGSEA.

The CDR3 is CASSNPGFWGTEAFF. CDR3 DNA sequence: TGTGCCAGCAGTAATCCAGGGTTTTGGGGCACTGAAGCTTTCTTT. This chain joins TRBV6-5 and TRBJ1-1; TRBD1 might be the D (5 bases). The CDR3 has 15 residues. From germline, CDR1 is MNHEY and CDR2 SVGAGI. Trimming took off 5 bases at V and 4 bases at J, with 17 bases between the two ends.

In this sample, this clone turned up many times. This rearrangement joins TRBV28 to TRBJ2-7, with 7 bases fitting TRBD2. The length of the CDR3 is 16 residues. Trimming took 6 bases from V and 4 from J; bases not matched to a gene: 15. In germline, CDR1 is MDHEN, CDR2 SYDVKM. CDR3 protein: CASSPADGGNLYEQYV. Here the CDR3 DNA reads TGTGCCAGCAGCCCCGCCGACGGGGGGAATCTGTACGAGCAGTACGTC.

This chain connects TRBV4-1 to TRBJ2-1; no definite D call. The CDR3 sequence is 15 residues long. Trimming shortened V by 5 bases and J by 2 bases, and 13 bases separated the two germline ends. In germline, CDR1 is MGHRA, CDR2 YSYEKL. The CDR3 DNA is TGCGCCAGCAGCTTCCAGGTAGGCCCCTACAATGAGCAGTTCTTC. Encoded protein: CASSFQVGPYNEQFF.

The genes are TRBV5-8 and TRBJ2-3; 13 bases line up with TRBD2. Germline loops: CDR1 SGHTS, CDR2 YDEGEE. The CDR3 has 18 residues. Trimming took 0 bases from V and 8 from J; bases not matched to a gene: 12. Here the CDR3 DNA reads TGTGCCAGCAGCTTGGTAGTCGGGACTAGCGGGACCATGGGTACGCAGTATTTT. Translating it yields CASSLVVGTSGTMGTQYF.

V and J are TRBV15 and TRBJ1-4; 7 nucleotides align to TRBD1. The CDR3 is 13 amino acids. Per germline, CDR1 LNHNV and CDR2 YYDKDF (reference sequence). V lost 8 bases to trimming and J lost 8 bases; unmatched junction nucleotides: 8. This CDR3 reads CATRRDSEEKLFF. DNA of the CDR3: TGTGCCACCCGACGGGACAGTGAAGAAAAACTGTTTTTT.

V and J are TRBV5-5 and TRBJ1-4; 9 bases are a match to TRBD1. The CDR3 has 14 residues. V lost 3 bases and J lost 4; bases outside the gene matches: 1. The germline V gene encodes CDR1 SGHKS and CDR2 YYEKEE (reference sequence). CDR3 in amino acids: CASSWDRDNEKLFF. In DNA, the CDR3 is TGTGCCAGCAGCTGGGACAGGGATAATGAAAAACTGTTTTTT.